The rows below give T cell receptor beta chains drawn from one sample of a study of cytomegalovirus exposure and HLA in healthy donors. Using immunoSEQ multiplex PCR, the repertoire was profiled, and TCRdb retains in-frame clones only, with some absent. The top ten clones hold roughly 6% of a sample with over 200,000 clones, roughly 85% of them seen once. Sequencing was done on a sample of PBMCs. The receptors derive from a woman aged 18-30 years in good health and CMV-seronegative. Both conserved end residues are part of each CDR3. Each record gives: V gene, D gene, J gene, clone size, CDR3 DNA, CDR3 protein. A D gene is named only where the DNA matches it firmly. Clone size appears in some rows only: once, few, many, or a class for an expanded clone.

>TRBV6-5|-|TRBJ2-6|-
TGTGCCAGCAGTTACTCTCCGGCCTCTGGGGCCAACGTCCTGACTTTC
CASSYSPASGANVLTF
>TRBV25-1|TRBD2|TRBJ2-1|-
TGTGCCAGCACTACCCTAGAGGCGGGAGGGGGACGAGAGCAGTTCTTC
CASTTLEAGGGREQFF
>TRBV18|-|TRBJ1-1|-
TGTGCCAGCTCACCTCCGAAGCGGCTGAACACTGAAGCTTTCTTT
CASSPPKRLNTEAFF
>TRBV2|-|TRBJ2-5|-
TGTGCCAGCAGTGGACCGGGACCCCAAGAGACCCAGTACTTC
CASSGPGPQETQYF
>TRBV11-2|-|TRBJ2-5|-
TGTGCCAGCAGCCCACGATACAGGGTTAACGAGACCCAGTACTTC
CASSPRYRVNETQYF
>TRBV28|TRBD1|TRBJ2-7|-
TGTGCCAGCAACTCCGGGACAGGGACCTACGAGCAGTACTTC
CASNSGTGTYEQYF
>TRBV2|-|TRBJ2-2|-
TGTGCCAGCAGAGTCCTCCAAGTCAGGGGTACCGGGGAGCTGTTTTTT
CASRVLQVRGTGELFF
>TRBV2|-|TRBJ1-6|-
TGTGCCAGCAGTGCCGGACAGAGCTCCTATAATTCACCCCTCCACTTT
CASSAGQSSYNSPLHF
>TRBV30|TRBD1|TRBJ2-7|-
TGTGCCTGGAGTACCGGGACAGGGTCCTACGAGCAGTACTTC
CAWSTGTGSYEQYF
>TRBV11-2|-|TRBJ1-2|-
TGTGCCAGCAGCTTTCATCCCCCGCCAGGCGATGGCTACACCTTC
CASSFHPPPGDGYTF
>TRBV2|-|TRBJ1-2|-
TGTGCCAGCAGTGAATCTTTCCTACGGAGAGCTAACTATGGCTACACCTTC
CASSESFLRRANYGYTF
>TRBV19|TRBD1|TRBJ2-7|-
TGTGCCAGTAGTATAGACACAGGGGACACCCTCTACGAGCAGTACTTC
CASSIDTGDTLYEQYF
>TRBV7-9|-|TRBJ1-4|-
TGTGCCAGCAGCTTAACTCCGGAAAAACTGTTTTTT
CASSLTPEKLFF
>TRBV2|-|TRBJ1-1|-
TGTGCCAGCAGTGAAGAGCAGGGCCAGAACACTGAAGCTTTCTTT
CASSEEQGQNTEAFF
>TRBV15|TRBD2|TRBJ2-1|-
TGTGCCACCAGCAGAGGGGCGGGACTAGCGGCCCGGAGCTCCTACAATGAGCAGTTCTTC
CATSRGAGLAARSSYNEQFF
>TRBV28|-|TRBJ2-1|few
TGTGCCAGCAGTTTAGGGGGGTTAACCTACAATGAGCAGTTCTTC
CASSLGGLTYNEQFF
>TRBV25-1|-|TRBJ1-5|once
TGTGCCAGCAGTGCGGGGATCAATCAGCCCCAGCATTTT
CASSAGINQPQHF
>TRBV29-1|-|TRBJ2-1|-
TGCAGCGTTGATGGGGGTGAGCAGTTCTTC
CSVDGGEQFF
>TRBV5-1|TRBD1|TRBJ1-4|-
TGCGCCAGCAGCTCAGGACAGGGTGCTAATGAAAAACTGTTTTTT
CASSSGQGANEKLFF
>TRBV9|-|TRBJ2-7|once
TGTGCCAGCAGCGCGGGGTATGAGCAGTACTTC
CASSAGYEQYF
>TRBV28|-|TRBJ2-7|-
TGTGCCAGCAGTTTGAACGGAGCCTACGAGCAGTACTTC
CASSLNGAYEQYF
>TRBV4-1|-|TRBJ2-2|-
TGCGCCAGCAGCCAAGATCGGCGGGTCCGGGAGCTGTTTTTT
CASSQDRRVRELFF
>TRBV4-1|TRBD1|TRBJ2-1|-
TGCGCCAGCAGCCAAGTGGGACAGGGGCAGTTCTTC
CASSQVGQGQFF
>TRBV2|-|TRBJ2-1|-
TGTGCCAGCAGTGAACGGGGGTATGAGCAGTTCTTC
CASSERGYEQFF